These 25 T cell receptor beta chains came from one sample sequenced in a study of blood T cell repertoires in COVID-19. TCRdb's copy holds only in-frame clones and misses some; the assay was immunoSEQ multiplex PCR. In the table there are more than 90,000 clones, about 85% of which are singletons. The specimen was peripheral blood. The receptors stem from a human donor in a cohort sampled during active COVID-19.

V is TRBV20-1 and J is TRBJ1-2; 10 bases are a match to TRBD1. This CDR3 has 16 residues. CDR1 DFQATT and CDR2 SNEGSKA come from the germline V gene (reference sequence). J lost 2 bases, V lost 3 bases, and 9 bases had no gene match. As DNA, the CDR3 is TGCAGTGCTAGTAGAGGGGGACAGGGGTCGAACTATGGCTACACCTTC. Its translation is CSASRGGQGSNYGYTF.

The gene calls are TRBV9 and TRBJ2-7, with D possibly being TRBD2 (6 bases). V shed 0 bases and J shed 5 bases, with 9 bases lying between them. The CDR3 contains 13 residues. Germline values: CDR1 SGDLS, CDR2 YYNGEE. CDR3 bases: TGTGCCAGCAGCGTAGCTACGGGGGACGAGCAGTACTTC. Protein product: CASSVATGDEQYF.

A single count supports this clone. V is TRBV4-2 and J is TRBJ2-7; 7 bases are a match to TRBD2. From germline, CDR1 is LGHNA and CDR2 YNFKEQ. V lost 1 base and J lost 3; bases outside the gene matches: 9. The CDR3 consists of 16 residues. As DNA, the CDR3 is TGTGCCAGCAGCCAAGTTGGTGGGCTAGCGGACTACGAGCAGTACTTC. Its protein product is CASSQVGGLADYEQYF.

The gene calls are TRBV29-1 and TRBJ2-7; D unclear. The CDR3 sequence is 12 residues long. Trimming shortened V by 3 bases and J by 0 bases, and 6 bases separated the two germline ends. Germline lookup yields CDR1 SQVTM and CDR2 ANQGSEA. DNA for the CDR3: TGCAGCGTTGAGACTGCCTCCTACGAGCAGTACTTC. Translation gives CSVETASYEQYF.

The chain links TRBV2 to TRBJ2-3; 7 bases match TRBD2. The CDR3 totals 14 residues. V dropped 5 bases and J dropped 10; count of bases not matched to a gene: 12. Germline CDR1 and CDR2: SNHLY and FYNNEI. The CDR3 nucleotides read TGTGCCAGCAGTAAGGAAACTCCGGGAGGACCGCAGTATTTT. Amino acids: CASSKETPGGPQYF.

This clone appeared a single time. The V call is TRBV28, the J call TRBJ1-2; D call uncertain. The germline V and J ends were trimmed by 10 bases and 5 bases, with 5 bases remaining between them. The germline CDR1 and CDR2 sequences are MDHEN and SYDVKM. CDR3 length: 9 residues. CDR3 protein: CATPYGYTF. For the CDR3, the DNA is TGTGCCACCCCATATGGCTACACCTTC.

The rearrangement links TRBV7-3 to TRBJ2-2; TRBD2 matches 10 bases. This CDR3 contains 15 residues. V shed 5 bases, J shed 8 bases, and the junction held 8 bases outside the gene matches. Germline CDR1 reads SGHTA; CDR2 reads FQGTGA. CDR3 region: CASSPLLAGSGELFF. CDR3 in DNA: TGTGCCAGCAGCCCTCTACTAGCGGGGTCGGGGGAGCTGTTTTTT. Full variable domain (missing parts from reference TRBV7-3 and TRBJ2-2): GAGVSQTPSNKVTEKGKYVELRCDPISGHTALYWYRQSLGQGPEFLIYFQGTGAADDSGLPNDRFFAVRPEGSVSTLKIQRTERGDSAVYLCASSPLLAGSGELFFGEGSRLTVL.

The V gene is TRBV27, the J gene TRBJ2-1; 12 bases fit TRBD2. Germline CDR1 and CDR2: MNHEY and SMNVEV (reference sequence). The CDR3 totals 17 residues. V shed 5 bases and J 3 bases; nucleotides not matched to a gene: 8. The CDR3 is CASSRLAGVKDYNEQFF. The DNA for the CDR3 is TGTGCCAGCAGTCGACTAGCGGGAGTTAAGGACTACAATGAGCAGTTCTTC.

The chain is built from TRBV12-5 and TRBJ1-5; weak D call: TRBD1 (5 bases). Germline assignment: CDR1 LGHNT and CDR2 FRNRAP. Trimming shortened V by 4 bases and J by 5 bases, and 15 bases separated the two germline ends. The CDR3 spans 15 residues. The CDR3 DNA reads as TGTGCTAGTGGTTCCCTGCGGGCGGGGGATCAGCCCCAGCATTTT. It translates to CASGSLRAGDQPQHF.

This chain joins TRBV30 and TRBJ2-3; no firm D call. Germline V gives CDR1 GTSNPN, CDR2 SVGIG (reference sequence). V lost 4 bases and J lost 2, with 10 bases in between. The CDR3 sequence is 13 residues long. CDR3 bases: TGTGCCTGGATGCGGATAAACACAGATACGCAGTATTTT. Protein: CAWMRINTDTQYF.

This chain connects TRBV9 to TRBJ2-5; TRBD1 matches at 9 bases. Germline values: CDR1 SGDLS, CDR2 YYNGEE. The CDR3 length is 15 residues. J gave up 2 bases and V 4 bases, and 6 bases lay outside the gene matches. The DNA of the CDR3 is TGTGCCAGCAGCCGACAGGGGGGCCCTCAAGAGACCCAGTACTTC. Translating it yields CASSRQGGPQETQYF.

The sample holds one count of this clone. This chain links TRBV12-5 with TRBJ1-4, with D uncertain. Germline V gene lookup returns CDR1 LGHNT and CDR2 FRNRAP. There are 11 residues in the CDR3. The V end was cut by 5 bases, the J end by 6 bases, with 4 bases between. DNA for the CDR3: TGTGCTAGTGGTCCGGATGAAAAACTGTTTTTT. Its translation: CASGPDEKLFF. Based on the CDR3 plus reference TRBV12-5 and TRBJ1-4, the full variable domain is DARVTQTPRHKVTEMGQEVTMRCQPILGHNTVFWYRQTMMQGLELLAYFRNRAPLDDSGMPKDRFSAEMPDATLATLKIQPSEPRDSAVYFCASGPDEKLFFGSGTQLSVL.

The V call is TRBV2, the J call TRBJ2-3; 11 bases fit TRBD2. J gave up 0 bases and V 6 bases, and 5 bases lay outside the gene matches. The germline CDR1 and CDR2 sequences are SNHLY and FYNNEI. CDR3 length: 16 amino acids. The CDR3 nucleotides read TGTGCCAGCAGCCTGGGACTAGCGGTTAGCACAGATACGCAGTATTTT. Translation gives CASSLGLAVSTDTQYF.

The chain combines TRBV6-5 with TRBJ2-1; D gene uncertain. The V end lost 5 bases, the J end lost 7 bases, and 18 bases lay between the germline ends. The CDR3 has 15 amino acids. Germline V CDR1 and CDR2: MNHEY, SVGAGI. The CDR3 nucleotides read TGTGCCAGCAGTCCCCTAGTCGGAACGTCAAATGAGCAGTTCTTC. This sequence encodes CASSPLVGTSNEQFF.

The V and J genes are TRBV24-1 and TRBJ1-3; D is perhaps TRBD1 (5 bases). Trimming took off 7 bases at V and 8 bases at J, with 29 bases between the two ends. This CDR3 has 18 residues. Germline-derived CDR1 and CDR2 are KGHDR and SFDVKD. CDR3 residues: CATSDHRLSRLGGDTIYF. The CDR3 DNA reads as TGTGCCACCAGCGACCATCGTCTCTCTCGACTCGGGGGGGACACCATATATTTT.

The chain recombines TRBV28 with TRBJ2-7, with 16 bases fitting TRBD2. The CDR3 totals 19 residues. Germline V gene lookup returns CDR1 MDHEN and CDR2 SYDVKM. V lost 4 bases to trimming and J lost 6 bases; unmatched junction nucleotides: 15. CDR3 protein: CASSSEGLAGGLYFGEQYF. CDR3 nucleotide sequence: TGTGCCAGCAGTTCAGAGGGACTAGCGGGAGGGCTCTATTTCGGCGAGCAGTACTTC.

V is TRBV30 and J is TRBJ2-2; 8 positions match TRBD1. Germline CDR1 reads GTSNPN; CDR2 reads SVGIG (reference sequence). V shed 3 bases and J 2 bases; nucleotides not matched to a gene: 14. This CDR3 has 18 amino acids. CDR3 region: CAWRGKNRDRINTGELFF. The CDR3 nucleotides read TGTGCCTGGAGGGGTAAGAACCGGGACAGGATTAACACCGGGGAGCTGTTTTTT. Complete variable domain (other parts from reference TRBV30 and TRBJ2-2): SQTIHQWPATLVQPVGSPLSLECTVEGTSNPNLYWYRQAAGRGLQLLFYSVGIGQISSEVPQNLSASRPQDRQFILSSKKLLLSDSGFYLCAWRGKNRDRINTGELFFGEGSRLTVL.

The chain couples TRBV4-3 to TRBJ1-3; D is ambiguous. The V gene lost 0 bases and the J gene lost 0 bases, with 9 bases spanning the gap. CDR1 is LGHNA, CDR2 YSLEER, per germline. This CDR3 is 16 amino acids long. CDR3: CASSQDHGDSGNTIYF. Written as DNA, the CDR3 is TGCGCCAGCAGCCAAGACCACGGAGACTCTGGAAACACCATATATTTT.

The chain combines TRBV6-4 with TRBJ1-1; tentative D call: TRBD1 (6 bases). CDR1 is MRHNA, CDR2 SNTAGT, per germline. CDR3 length: 15 amino acids. Trimming shortened V by 6 bases and J by 4 bases, and 18 bases separated the two germline ends. CDR3 DNA sequence: TGTGCCAGCAGAAAAATAGGGGGAGAGGGCACTGAAGCTTTCTTT. Its translation is CASRKIGGEGTEAFF.

The chain has TRBV28 and TRBJ2-1; weak D call: TRBD2 (6 bases). The CDR3 contains 12 residues. The V end lost 4 bases, the J end lost 11 bases, and 12 bases lay between the germline ends. Germline CDR1 and CDR2: MDHEN and SYDVKM. CDR3 residues: CASSSGLTQQFF. CDR3 DNA sequence: TGTGCCAGCAGTTCAGGACTAACTCAGCAGTTCTTC.

This sequence joins TRBV18 and TRBJ2-1; D gene ambiguous. Trimming removed 4 bases from V and 8 bases from J, with 9 bases in between. Germline V gene sequence: CDR1 KGHSH, CDR2 LQKENI. The length of the CDR3 is 12 residues. The CDR3 nucleotides are TGTGCCAGCTCACTTATTCGCGATGAGCAGTTCTTC. This gives the protein CASSLIRDEQFF. Based on the CDR3 plus reference TRBV18 and TRBJ2-1, the full variable domain is NAGVMQNPRHLVRRRGQEARLRCSPMKGHSHVYWYRQLPEEGLKFMVYLQKENIIDESGMPKERFSAEFPKEGPSILRIQQVVRGDSAAYFCASSLIRDEQFFGPGTRLTVL.

In this sample, this clone turned up once. The V call is TRBV6-6, the J call TRBJ1-6, with D unclear. With 6 bases removed from V and 8 bases from J, the gap between germline ends came to 17 bases. Germline V gene lookup returns CDR1 MNHNY and CDR2 SVGAGI (reference sequence). The CDR3 length is 15 residues. CDR3 coding DNA: TGTGCCAGCAGCTCCGCCGCAGGTCGTGATTCACCCCTCCACTTT. Translation gives CASSSAAGRDSPLHF.

The rearrangement links TRBV29-1 to TRBJ2-3; 11 positions match TRBD2. Trimming cost V 7 bases and J 3 bases; bases outside gene matches: 3. The CDR3 spans 13 residues. CDR1 is SQVTM, CDR2 ANQGSEA, per germline. The CDR3 region is CSASSGRTDTQYF. CDR3 coding DNA: TGCAGCGCCTCTAGCGGGAGGACAGATACGCAGTATTTT.

The CDR3 region has the DNA TGCGCCAGCAGCCTGGGCGGCGAGGGTGAGCAGTTCTTC. It is translated as CASSLGGEGEQFF. This chain joins TRBV4-3 and TRBJ2-1; perhaps TRBD2 as D (5 bases). The V gene lost 4 bases and the J gene lost 9 bases, with 13 bases spanning the gap. The CDR3 sequence is 13 residues long. Germline CDR1 LGHNA, CDR2 YSLEER.

The CDR3 DNA reads as TGTGCCAGCAGCGTCGGGACTAGCGGGAGGGCCATACGAGCGAAAGAGACCCAGTACTTC. Its protein product is CASSVGTSGRAIRAKETQYF. The rearrangement links TRBV7-4 to TRBJ2-5; 16 nucleotides match TRBD2. Trimming took 5 bases from V and 3 from J; bases not matched to a gene: 15. The CDR3 contains 20 residues. From germline, CDR1 is SGHVT and CDR2 SQSDAQ.